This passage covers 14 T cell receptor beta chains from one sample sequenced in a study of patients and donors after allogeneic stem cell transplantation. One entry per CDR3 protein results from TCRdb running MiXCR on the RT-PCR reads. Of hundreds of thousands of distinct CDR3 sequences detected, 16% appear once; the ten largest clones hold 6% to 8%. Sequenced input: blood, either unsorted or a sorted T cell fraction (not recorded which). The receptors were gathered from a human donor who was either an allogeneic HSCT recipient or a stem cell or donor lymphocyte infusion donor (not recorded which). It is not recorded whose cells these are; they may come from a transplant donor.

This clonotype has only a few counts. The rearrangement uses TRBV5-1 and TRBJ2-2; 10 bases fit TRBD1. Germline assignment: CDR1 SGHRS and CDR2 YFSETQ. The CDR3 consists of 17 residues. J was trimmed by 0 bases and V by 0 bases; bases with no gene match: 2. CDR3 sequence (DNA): TGCGCCAGCAGCTTGGTGGGACAGGGGACGAACACCGGGGAGCTGTTTTTT. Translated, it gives CASSLVGQGTNTGELFF.

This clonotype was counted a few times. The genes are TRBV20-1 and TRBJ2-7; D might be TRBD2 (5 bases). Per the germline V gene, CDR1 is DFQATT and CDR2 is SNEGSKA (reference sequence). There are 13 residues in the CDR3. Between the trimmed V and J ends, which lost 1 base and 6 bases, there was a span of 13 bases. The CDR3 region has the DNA TGCAGTGCTAGAGTGCCCACTAGAAGCGAGCAGTACTTC. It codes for CSARVPTRSEQYF.

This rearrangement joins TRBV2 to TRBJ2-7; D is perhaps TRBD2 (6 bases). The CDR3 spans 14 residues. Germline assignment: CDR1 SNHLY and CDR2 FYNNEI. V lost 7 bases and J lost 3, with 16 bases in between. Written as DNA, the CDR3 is TGTGCCAGCAAGCTCCCTAGCGTCAGCTACGAGCAGTACTTC. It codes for CASKLPSVSYEQYF.

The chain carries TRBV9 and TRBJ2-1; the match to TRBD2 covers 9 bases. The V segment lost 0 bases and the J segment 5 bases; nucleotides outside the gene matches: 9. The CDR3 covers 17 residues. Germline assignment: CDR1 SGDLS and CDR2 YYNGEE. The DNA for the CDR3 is TGTGCCAGCAGCGTAGCCGCGGGAGGGCCTAAGCACAATGAGCAGTTCTTC. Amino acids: CASSVAAGGPKHNEQFF.

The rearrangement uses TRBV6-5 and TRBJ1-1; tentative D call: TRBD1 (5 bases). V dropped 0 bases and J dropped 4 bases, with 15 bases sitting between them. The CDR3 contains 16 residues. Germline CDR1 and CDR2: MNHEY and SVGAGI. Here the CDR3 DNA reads TGTGCCAGCAGTTACTCCCAGGGAAAGTTAGGCACTGAAGCTTTCTTT. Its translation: CASSYSQGKLGTEAFF.

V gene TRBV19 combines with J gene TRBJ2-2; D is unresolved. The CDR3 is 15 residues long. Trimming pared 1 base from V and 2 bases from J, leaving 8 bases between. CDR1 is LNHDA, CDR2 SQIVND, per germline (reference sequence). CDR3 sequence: CASSIGTVNTGELFF. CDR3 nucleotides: TGTGCCAGTAGTATAGGAACAGTAAACACCGGGGAGCTGTTTTTT.

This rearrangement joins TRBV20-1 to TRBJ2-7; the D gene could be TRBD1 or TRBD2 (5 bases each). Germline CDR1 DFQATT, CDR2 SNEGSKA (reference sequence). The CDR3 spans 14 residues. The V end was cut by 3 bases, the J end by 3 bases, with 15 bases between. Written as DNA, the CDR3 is TGCAGTGCTAGTAAAGAGGGACCCCACTACGAGCAGTACTTC. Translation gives CSASKEGPHYEQYF.

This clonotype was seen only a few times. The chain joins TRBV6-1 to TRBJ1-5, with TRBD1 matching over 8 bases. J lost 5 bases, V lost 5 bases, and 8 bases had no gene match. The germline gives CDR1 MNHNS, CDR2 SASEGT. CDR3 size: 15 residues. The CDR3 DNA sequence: TGTGCCAGCAGTCCAGGGACAGGTCCCCATCAGCCCCAGCATTTT. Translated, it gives CASSPGTGPHQPQHF.

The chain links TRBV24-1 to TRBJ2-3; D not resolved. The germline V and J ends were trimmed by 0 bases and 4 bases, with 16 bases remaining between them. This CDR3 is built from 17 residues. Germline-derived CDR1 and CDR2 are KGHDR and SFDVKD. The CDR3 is CATSDLSGDLRADTQYF. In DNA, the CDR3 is TGTGCCACCAGTGATTTGTCCGGAGACCTTAGGGCAGATACGCAGTATTTT.

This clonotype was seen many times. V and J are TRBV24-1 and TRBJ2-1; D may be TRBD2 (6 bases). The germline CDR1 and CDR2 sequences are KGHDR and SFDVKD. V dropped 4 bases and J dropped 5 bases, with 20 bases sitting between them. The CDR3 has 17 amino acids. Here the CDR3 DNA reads TGTGCCACCAGTGACTACGGGGTCGGCGGACTAAACAATGAGCAGTTCTTC. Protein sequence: CATSDYGVGGLNNEQFF.

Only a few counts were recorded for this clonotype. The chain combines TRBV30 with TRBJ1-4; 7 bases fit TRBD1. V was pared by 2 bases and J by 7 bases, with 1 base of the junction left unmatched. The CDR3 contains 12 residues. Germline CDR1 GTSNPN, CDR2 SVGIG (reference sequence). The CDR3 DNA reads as TGTGCCTGGAGTCAGGGGGGTGAAAAACTGTTTTTT. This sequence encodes CAWSQGGEKLFF.

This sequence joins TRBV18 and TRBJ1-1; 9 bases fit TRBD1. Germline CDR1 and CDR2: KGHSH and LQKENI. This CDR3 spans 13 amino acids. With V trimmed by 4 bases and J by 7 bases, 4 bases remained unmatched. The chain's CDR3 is CASSRQGGFEAFF. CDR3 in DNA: TGTGCCAGCTCACGACAGGGGGGGTTTGAAGCTTTCTTT.

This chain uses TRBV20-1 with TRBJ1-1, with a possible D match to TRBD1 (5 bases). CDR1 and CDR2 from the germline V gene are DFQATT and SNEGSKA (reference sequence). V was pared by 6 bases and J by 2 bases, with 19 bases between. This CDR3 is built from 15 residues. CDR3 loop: CSAGRASGVNTEAFF. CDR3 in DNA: TGCAGTGCGGGCAGGGCGTCTGGTGTAAACACTGAAGCTTTCTTT.

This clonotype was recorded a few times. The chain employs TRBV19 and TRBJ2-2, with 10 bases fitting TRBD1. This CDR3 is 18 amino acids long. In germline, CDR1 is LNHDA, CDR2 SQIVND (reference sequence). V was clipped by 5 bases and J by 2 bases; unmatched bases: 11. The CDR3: CASSPRGQGVINTGELFF. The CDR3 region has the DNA TGTGCCAGTAGTCCACGAGGACAGGGGGTAATTAACACCGGGGAGCTGTTTTTT.